This T cell receptor (beta chain) was captured in a study of T cell responses to AZD1222 COVID-19 vaccine. General observations from the study: CD4 TCRs covered the whole spike, strongest at regions 160-218 and 743-854.

The assay was immunoSEQ multiplex PCR, and TCRdb's table has in-frame clones only and misses some. The sample shows about 120,000 clones, approximately 90% of them seen only once. A single count supports this clone. Its antigen is still unknown. This CDR3 comprises 12 residues. Germline CDR1 SGHTA, CDR2 FQGNSA. Trimming cost V 5 bases and J 7 bases, with 11 bases left between them. The sequenced sample was peripheral blood, obtained 28 days after the second AZD1222 dose. The source is an adult who received the AZD1222 COVID-19 vaccine. The chain is built from TRBV7-2 and TRBJ2-5; D ambiguous. For the CDR3, the DNA is TGTGCCAGCAGCCCCTTCGGTGGGACCCAGTACTTC. Amino acid sequence: CASSPFGGTQYF.